This entry lists 7 T cell receptor beta chains sequenced from one sample in a study of cytomegalovirus exposure and HLA in healthy donors. Sequencing was performed with immunoSEQ multiplex PCR; in TCRdb, only in-frame clones are kept and a portion is missing. The sample consists of about 160,000 clones, 84% of them appearing once. The sequenced sample consisted of PBMCs. Receptors were obtained from a man aged 25 to 40 in good health and CMV-seropositive.

This rearrangement joins TRBV6-1 to TRBJ1-5; TRBD1 is a possible D gene (6 bases). This CDR3 has 12 residues. CDR1 and CDR2 (germline): MNHNS, SASEGT. V lost 8 bases to trimming and J lost 5 bases, with 10 bases between them. Here the CDR3 reads CASGGIDQPQHF. The DNA for the CDR3 is TGTGCCAGCGGGGGCATAGATCAGCCCCAGCATTTT.

The V and J genes are TRBV18 and TRBJ2-5, with D perhaps matching TRBD2 (6 bases). Trimming removed 3 bases at V and 5 bases at J, with 16 bases between. Looked up from germline, CDR1 is KGHSH and CDR2 is LQKENI. The CDR3 covers 15 residues. The CDR3 DNA sequence: TGTGCCAGCTCACCGGGACTTATCGGAGGGGAGACCCAGTACTTC. Protein product: CASSPGLIGGETQYF.

This clone has just a few counts. This rearrangement joins TRBV4-3 to TRBJ1-2; 7 bases map to TRBD1. The V and J ends lost 6 bases and 4 bases, in that order; junction bases with no gene match: 5. Per germline, CDR1 LGHNA and CDR2 YSLEER. There are 13 residues in the CDR3. CDR3 sequence reads: CASRHRDSYGYTF. CDR3 DNA: TGCGCCAGCAGGCACCGGGACAGCTATGGCTACACCTTC.

The rearrangement links TRBV4-1 to TRBJ2-3, with 8 bases identical to TRBD2. Germline V gene data show CDR1 as MGHRA and CDR2 as YSYEKL. Unmatched junction bases numbered 13, after V lost 8 bases and J lost 0 bases. The CDR3 spans 17 residues. CDR3 in DNA: TGCGCCAGCGCCAACCGCCGGGGGGGGATTAGCACAGATACGCAGTATTTT. It is translated as CASANRRGGISTDTQYF.

This rearrangement joins TRBV21-1 to TRBJ2-3; no check of the table's D call, TRBD2, against the DNA was made. TRBV21-1 is deemed a pseudogene. This CDR3 is 16 amino acids long. CDR3 in DNA: TGTGCCAGCAGCAATAGGGGGGGCCGCGGCACAGATACGCAGTATTTT. Amino acid sequence: CASSNRGGRGTDTQYF.

The chain uses TRBV7-9 and TRBJ2-7; 7 bases match TRBD1. After removal of 5 bases from V and 3 bases from J, the junction contained 10 bases not matched to a gene. The germline V gene encodes CDR1 SEHNR and CDR2 FQNEAQ (reference sequence). This CDR3 is 15 amino acids long. The DNA for the CDR3 is TGTGCCAGCAGCCAAACGGGACAGTCGGGCTACGAGCAGTACTTC. This translates into CASSQTGQSGYEQYF.

The chain has TRBV11-2 and TRBJ1-3; possibly TRBD1 for D (6 bases). This CDR3 contains 15 residues. Germline CDR1 is SGHAT and CDR2 is FQNNGV. With 8 bases removed from V and 0 bases from J, the gap between germline ends came to 14 bases. CDR3: CASRAYRDSGNTIYF. CDR3 sequence (DNA): TGTGCCAGCCGAGCCTACAGGGACTCTGGAAACACCATATATTTT.